This passage covers 8 T cell receptor beta chains from one sample sequenced in a study of blood T cell repertoires in COVID-19. Produced via immunoSEQ multiplex PCR; TCRdb's table is partial and in-frame only. The sample lists over 120,000 clones, 75% to 90% occurring once. Sequenced material: peripheral blood. Every receptor here comes from a human donor in a cohort sampled during active COVID-19.

The chain recombines TRBV28 with TRBJ2-1; 7 nucleotides match TRBD1. CDR1 MDHEN and CDR2 SYDVKM come from the germline V gene. CDR3 size: 19 residues. V trimming: 9 bases; J trimming: 4 bases; junction bases outside the gene matches: 24. The CDR3 DNA follows: TGTGCCAGTAGAATAGCAACCCCCGCGGTCCGGGACAGTTACAATGAGCAGTTCTTC. The encoded protein is CASRIATPAVRDSYNEQFF. Full variable domain (remainder filled in from reference TRBV28 and TRBJ2-1): DVKVTQSSRYLVKRTGEKVFLECVQDMDHENMFWYRQDPGLGLRLIYFSYDVKMKEKGDIPEGYSVSREKKERFSLILESASTNQTSMYLCASRIATPAVRDSYNEQFFGPGTRLTVL.

This rearrangement joins TRBV19 to TRBJ2-3, with 10 bases aligning to TRBD2. Germline V gene lookup returns CDR1 LNHDA and CDR2 SQIVND (reference sequence). The CDR3 consists of 14 residues. The trim removed 7 bases at V and 6 bases at J, leaving 7 bases unmatched. CDR3 loop: CASTSGSSADTQYF. DNA of the CDR3: TGTGCCAGTACTAGCGGGAGTTCAGCCGATACGCAGTATTTT.

The V and J genes are TRBV12-1 and TRBJ2-1; no check of the table's D call, TRBD2, against the DNA was made. TRBV12-1 is listed as a pseudogene. The CDR3 is 14 amino acids. The CDR3 here is CASSKALSYNEQFF. DNA of the CDR3: TGTGCCAGCAGCAAAGCTCTCTCCTACAATGAGCAGTTCTTC.

This chain uses TRBV6-4 with TRBJ2-1, with 7 positions matching TRBD2. The CDR3 spans 14 residues. Trimming at V came to 3 bases and at J to 9 bases, leaving 8 bases not matched to a gene. CDR1 is MRHNA, CDR2 SNTAGT, per germline. CDR3 coding DNA: TGTGCCAGCAGTGAAAGCCCCGGGGGGAGTGAGCAGTTCTTC. This translates into CASSESPGGSEQFF.

CDR3 residues: CAWSTGGASDTQYF. CDR3 coding DNA: TGTGCCTGGAGTACCGGGGGAGCGAGTGATACGCAGTATTTT. The rearrangement links TRBV30 to TRBJ2-3; possible D gene TRBD2, 6 bases. V lost 2 bases to trimming and J lost 6 bases, with 15 bases between them. This CDR3 comprises 14 residues. Germline lookup yields CDR1 GTSNPN and CDR2 SVGIG (reference sequence).

This clone has a count of ten or more. V and J are TRBV30 and TRBJ2-3, with TRBD2 identical over 9 bases. Trimming at V came to 2 bases and at J to 2 bases, leaving 2 bases not matched to a gene. CDR3 length: 14 amino acids. CDR1 is GTSNPN, CDR2 SVGIG, per germline (reference sequence). In nucleotides, the CDR3 is TGTGCCTGGAGTCCTAGCGGGGACACAGATACGCAGTATTTT. This translates into CAWSPSGDTDTQYF. Supplemented by reference TRBV30 and TRBJ2-3, the full variable domain reads SQTIHQWPATLVQPVGSPLSLECTVEGTSNPNLYWYRQAAGRGLQLLFYSVGIGQISSEVPQNLSASRPQDRQFILSSKKLLLSDSGFYLCAWSPSGDTDTQYFGPGTRLTVL.

Here the CDR3 reads CASSLALREGSIYEQYF. The CDR3 coding sequence is TGTGCCAGCAGCTTAGCCCTCCGGGAAGGGAGTATCTACGAGCAGTACTTC. The rearrangement links TRBV7-9 to TRBJ2-7; D possibly corresponds to TRBD2 (5 bases). Germline CDR1 is SEHNR and CDR2 is FQNEAQ (reference sequence). V lost 0 bases and J 3 bases, leaving 18 bases between the germline ends. The CDR3 extends over 17 amino acids.

The table lists this clone with a count of one. This rearrangement joins TRBV10-3 to TRBJ1-1; D remains unclear. The CDR3 extends over 14 amino acids. CDR1 is ENHRY and CDR2 is SYGVKD in the germline V gene. The V end lost 1 base, the J end lost 1 base, and 7 bases lay between the germline ends. CDR3 protein: CAISEWSGNTEAFF. The CDR3 nucleotides read TGTGCCATCAGTGAGTGGTCGGGGAACACTGAAGCTTTCTTT.